These 8 T cell receptor beta chains came from one sample sequenced in a study of shared clonotypes between healthy human individuals. Using immunoSEQ multiplex PCR, the repertoire was profiled, and TCRdb retains in-frame clones only, with some absent. The sample includes around 2,000,000 clones, 85% to 95% of them seen just once. Sequenced: naive CD4+ T cells sorted from blood. As for subset: CD45RA+ positively selected. These receptors were obtained from a man between 18 and 29 years old in good health.

The CDR3 region is CASSYSNGDTQYF. CDR3 coding DNA: TGTGCCAGCAGTTACTCGAACGGGGATACGCAGTATTTT. J is TRBJ2-3 and V is TRBV6-6, with D hard to call. V lost 0 bases and J 6 bases, leaving 7 bases between the germline ends. CDR1 is MNHNY, CDR2 SVGAGI, per germline (reference sequence). The CDR3 loop spans 13 amino acids.

This chain links TRBV6-5 with TRBJ2-7; the D gene is possibly TRBD1 (5 bases). V gave up 6 bases and J gave up 2 bases, with 14 bases separating them. Per the germline V gene, CDR1 is MNHEY and CDR2 is SVGAGI. The CDR3 consists of 14 residues. The CDR3 nucleotides are TGTGCCAGCAGGGTCGCAGGGCCCACCTACGAGCAGTACTTC. Amino acid sequence: CASRVAGPTYEQYF.

For this clone: The sample holds other DNA sequences that translate to the same CDR3. The gene calls are TRBV10-1 and TRBJ2-7; the D gene is possibly TRBD2 (5 bases). Trimming removed 2 bases from V and 1 base from J, with 12 bases in between. The CDR3 is 15 amino acids. CDR1 is WNHNN and CDR2 is SYGVQD in the germline V gene (reference sequence). CDR3 region: CASSEGGLGSYEQYF. The DNA of the CDR3 is TGCGCCAGCAGTGAGGGAGGTCTGGGATCCTACGAGCAGTACTTC.

V is TRBV5-1 and J is TRBJ2-5; 7 nucleotides line up with TRBD1. The CDR3 consists of 16 residues. Trimming removed 3 bases from V and 0 bases from J; junction bases left unmatched: 8. Germline V gives CDR1 SGHRS, CDR2 YFSETQ. The CDR3 DNA sequence: TGCGCCAGCAGCTCCACCGGGACAGCGAACCAAGAGACCCAGTACTTC. Its translation: CASSSTGTANQETQYF.

CDR3 residues: CASSQTGAYAGELFF. The CDR3, as DNA: TGTGCCAGCAGCCAAACAGGGGCGTACGCCGGGGAGCTGTTTTTT. This sequence joins TRBV7-8 and TRBJ2-2, with 7 bases identical to TRBD1. The length of the CDR3 is 15 residues. With 5 bases clipped from V and 6 bases from J, the junction kept 9 bases outside the gene matches. CDR1 is SGHVS and CDR2 is FQNEAQ in the germline V gene.

The chain recombines TRBV6-1 with TRBJ1-5; D call uncertain. Germline CDR1 and CDR2: MNHNS and SASEGT. CDR3 length: 13 residues. V was pared by 1 base and J by 7 bases, with 8 bases between. The CDR3 DNA sequence: TGTGCCAGCAGTGAAGGAATGTCCCAGCCCCAGCATTTT. This translates into CASSEGMSQPQHF.

To note about this clone: Other nucleotide sequences from this sample produce the same CDR3. V is TRBV29-1 and J is TRBJ2-7; TRBD1 matches 11 bases. Trimming at V came to 6 bases and at J to 4 bases, leaving 5 bases not matched to a gene. The CDR3 is 13 residues long. Per germline, CDR1 SQVTM and CDR2 ANQGSEA. The CDR3 here is CSVGQGATYEQYF. Written as DNA, the CDR3 is TGCAGCGTCGGACAGGGGGCGACGTACGAGCAGTACTTC.

This chain links TRBV11-3 with TRBJ2-1; D is uncertain. Germline loops: CDR1 SGHNT, CDR2 YENEEA. V gave up 5 bases and J gave up 8 bases, with 16 bases separating them. The CDR3 runs to 14 residues. The CDR3 loop reads CASSVMGRLDEQFF. The CDR3 nucleotides are TGTGCCAGCAGCGTAATGGGTCGTTTAGATGAGCAGTTCTTC.